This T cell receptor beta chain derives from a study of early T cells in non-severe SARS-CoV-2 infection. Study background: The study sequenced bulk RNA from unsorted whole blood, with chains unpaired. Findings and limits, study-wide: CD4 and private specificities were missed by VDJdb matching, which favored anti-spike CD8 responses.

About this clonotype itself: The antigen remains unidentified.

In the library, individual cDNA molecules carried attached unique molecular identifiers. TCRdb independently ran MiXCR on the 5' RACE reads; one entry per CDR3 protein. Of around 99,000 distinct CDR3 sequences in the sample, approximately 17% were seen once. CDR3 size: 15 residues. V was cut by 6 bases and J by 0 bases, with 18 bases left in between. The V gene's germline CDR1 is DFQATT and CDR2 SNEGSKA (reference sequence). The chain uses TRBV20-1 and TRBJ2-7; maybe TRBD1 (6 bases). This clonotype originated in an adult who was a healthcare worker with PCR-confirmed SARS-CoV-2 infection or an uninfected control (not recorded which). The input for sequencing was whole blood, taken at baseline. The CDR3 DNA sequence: TGCAGTGCACCCCCGACAGGCCTAAGCTCCTACGAGCAGTACTTC. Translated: CSAPPTGLSSYEQYF.